A single sample is the source of the 18 T cell receptor beta chains below, sequenced in a study of blood T cell repertoires in COVID-19. Data came from immunoSEQ multiplex PCR; TCRdb stores just in-frame clones and leaves some out. The sample includes a few hundred thousand clones, roughly 91% of them seen just once. Sequencing used PBMCs or T cells enriched from blood (not recorded which). The source is a woman aged 18-29 years who had recovered from COVID-19.

The V call is TRBV9, the J call TRBJ2-2, with 7 bases that match TRBD1. CDR1 is SGDLS, CDR2 YYNGEE, per germline. Trimming removed 5 bases from V and 4 bases from J; junction bases left unmatched: 11. This CDR3 spans 16 amino acids. In nucleotides, the CDR3 is TGTGCCAGCAGTGATACCGGGACAGCCCGCACCGGGGAGCTGTTTTTT. It translates to CASSDTGTARTGELFF.

The chain couples TRBV9 to TRBJ2-7, with 8 bases that match TRBD1. After removal of 4 bases from V and 2 bases from J, the junction contained 5 bases not matched to a gene. The germline CDR1 and CDR2 sequences are SGDLS and YYNGEE. CDR3 size: 14 residues. Here the CDR3 DNA reads TGTGCCAGCAGCCGGGGACAGGATCCCTACGAGCAGTACTTC. Translation gives CASSRGQDPYEQYF.

The chain is built from TRBV11-2 and TRBJ2-1; 7 bases fit TRBD2. The germline V gene encodes CDR1 SGHAT and CDR2 FQNNGV. The CDR3 covers 16 residues. V lost 1 base and J lost 4; bases outside the gene matches: 7. The CDR3 reads CASSLGWSGAYNEQFF. Written as DNA, the CDR3 is TGTGCCAGCAGCTTAGGGTGGAGCGGGGCTTACAATGAGCAGTTCTTC.

This chain links TRBV7-3 with TRBJ2-5; weak D call: TRBD1 (6 bases). Per the germline V gene, CDR1 is SGHTA and CDR2 is FQGTGA. V dropped 5 bases and J dropped 2 bases, with 12 bases sitting between them. CDR3 size: 14 residues. The CDR3: CASSNRVGQETQYF. The CDR3 coding sequence is TGTGCCAGCAGCAACAGGGTGGGGCAAGAGACCCAGTACTTC.

V usage is TRBV5-6 and J usage is TRBJ2-7, with TRBD1 as a possible D gene (5 bases). CDR1 and CDR2 (germline): SGHDT, YYEEEE. Trimming cost V 0 bases and J 2 bases, with 15 bases left between them. This CDR3 has 16 residues. The CDR3 region is CASSLGGHRAPYEQYF. Here the CDR3 DNA reads TGTGCCAGCAGCTTGGGCGGACATAGAGCTCCCTACGAGCAGTACTTC.

The CDR3 sequence is CASSSYRGNYGYTF. CDR3 DNA sequence: TGTGCCAGCAGTTCCTACAGGGGTAACTATGGCTACACCTTC. This chain uses TRBV6-5 with TRBJ1-2; 7 nucleotides align to TRBD1. Germline loops: CDR1 MNHEY, CDR2 SVGAGI. This CDR3 is built from 14 residues. Trimming removed 4 bases from V and 1 base from J; junction bases left unmatched: 3.

This chain connects TRBV18 to TRBJ1-1; no firm D call. V was cut by 4 bases and J by 6 bases, with 9 bases left in between. The CDR3 has 12 amino acids. Germline assignment: CDR1 KGHSH and CDR2 LQKENI. The CDR3 spells CASSRPVPEAFF. For the CDR3, the DNA is TGTGCCAGCTCACGGCCCGTGCCTGAAGCTTTCTTT.

V is TRBV24-1 and J is TRBJ1-1; D may be TRBD1 (5 bases). The V gene lost 3 bases and the J gene lost 12 bases, with 10 bases spanning the gap. This CDR3 contains 11 residues. Germline V lookup: CDR1 KGHDR, CDR2 SFDVKD. The CDR3 here is CATSDQGLTFF. CDR3 nucleotides: TGTGCCACCAGTGATCAGGGCTTAACTTTCTTT.

This clone was detected once. The gene calls are TRBV10-3 and TRBJ1-2; a possible D gene is TRBD1 (6 bases). The CDR3 totals 16 residues. Germline V gives CDR1 ENHRY, CDR2 SYGVKD. The V gene lost 0 bases and the J gene lost 1 base, with 12 bases spanning the gap. CDR3 in DNA: TGTGCCATCAGTGAGTCGGTAGGCAGGGGTAACTATGGCTACACCTTC. It is translated as CAISESVGRGNYGYTF.

The rearrangement joins TRBV27 to TRBJ2-5; tentatively, D is TRBD1 (6 bases). CDR1 is MNHEY and CDR2 is SMNVEV in the germline V gene (reference sequence). The CDR3 totals 15 residues. Between the trimmed V and J ends, which lost 6 bases and 4 bases, there was a span of 18 bases. CDR3 coding DNA: TGTGCCAGCAGACCTCTCACAGGGTTCCGAGAGACCCAGTACTTC. Protein sequence: CASRPLTGFRETQYF.

The rearrangement joins TRBV3-1 (or the pseudogene TRBV3-2) to TRBJ1-1; weak D call: TRBD1 (5 bases). The CDR3 runs to 12 residues. Trimming left V 3 bases short and J 10 bases short, with 12 bases between. Germline V gene data show CDR1 as LGHDT and CDR2 as YNNKEL (reference sequence). DNA of the CDR3: TGTGCCAGCAGCCAGGCAACAGGTGTAGCTTTCTTT. Amino acids: CASSQATGVAFF.

This clone was observed a few times. The chain recombines TRBV21-1 with TRBJ1-3. TRBV21-1 is designated a pseudogene. This CDR3 is 15 amino acids long. In DNA form, the CDR3 reads TGTGCCAGCAGCATTCCCCGGGTGAGTGGAAACACCATATATTTT. It codes for CASSIPRVSGNTIYF.

The chain uses TRBV5-4 and TRBJ1-6, with a weak D call TRBD1 (5 bases). Trimming stripped 0 bases from V and 2 bases from J, with 9 bases between. The CDR3 sequence is 16 residues long. Germline-derived CDR1 and CDR2 are SGHNT and YYREEE (reference sequence). The CDR3 is CASSLGGDPYNSPLHF. CDR3 DNA sequence: TGTGCCAGCAGCTTGGGGGGGGACCCCTATAATTCACCCCTCCACTTT.

The chain links TRBV11-2 to TRBJ1-1; 7 positions match TRBD1. The CDR3 runs to 16 residues. Germline trimming cut 2 bases from V and 3 bases from J; bases unmatched to any gene: 9. CDR1 is SGHAT, CDR2 FQNNGV, per germline. The DNA for the CDR3 is TGTGCCAGCAGCTTAAAGGTGACAGGGAAGGACACTGAAGCTTTCTTT. As protein: CASSLKVTGKDTEAFF.

The chain couples TRBV5-6 to TRBJ1-6; no clear D gene. The CDR3 has 13 residues. V was trimmed by 1 base and J by 9 bases, leaving 8 bases between them. Germline values: CDR1 SGHDT, CDR2 YYEEEE. CDR3 sequence: CASSLPGLSPLHF. In nucleotides, the CDR3 is TGTGCCAGCAGCTTGCCAGGCCTTTCACCCCTCCACTTT.

This clone was counted only a few times. The chain joins TRBV28 to TRBJ2-2; maybe TRBD2 (5 bases). CDR3 length: 14 residues. Germline-derived CDR1 and CDR2 are MDHEN and SYDVKM. The germline V and J ends were trimmed by 4 bases and 6 bases, with 12 bases remaining between them. The CDR3 reads CASSSQTIPGELFF. For the CDR3, the DNA is TGTGCCAGCAGTTCGCAGACTATTCCCGGGGAGCTGTTTTTT.

V usage is TRBV19 and J usage is TRBJ2-3; D is unresolved. The CDR3 extends over 14 amino acids. The germline gives CDR1 LNHDA, CDR2 SQIVND (reference sequence). Between the trimmed V and J ends, which lost 8 bases and 2 bases, there was a span of 14 bases. As DNA, the CDR3 is TGTGCCAGTGCCGAGAAGATAAACACAGATACGCAGTATTTT. Translated, it gives CASAEKINTDTQYF.

V gene TRBV7-2 combines with J gene TRBJ2-3, with 11 bases that match TRBD2. The germline CDR1 and CDR2 sequences are SGHTA and FQGNSA. With 3 bases clipped from V and 2 bases from J, the junction kept 10 bases outside the gene matches. CDR3 size: 18 residues. The CDR3 sequence is CASSFPSSGGKITDTQYF. The DNA of the CDR3 is TGTGCCAGCAGCTTCCCTTCTAGCGGGGGGAAAATCACAGATACGCAGTATTTT.